These 9 T cell receptor beta chains share one sample of origin, sequenced in a study of neurological immune-mediated disorders (dated by TCRdb to about 2019). The library was obtained by 5' RACE. Sequencing took place on an Illumina HiSeq 2500. TCRdb itself trimmed the public reads at Q25 with fastp, ran MiXCR and retained productive beta chains. Each CDR3 protein appears once, grouped with its most common genes and DNA. In all, the sample holds over 45,000 distinct CDR3 sequences, and around 3.5% of those were seen once. Together, the top ten hold about 5.4% of the sample. The sample taken for sequencing was PBMCs. These TCRs come from a man aged 40-55 years with multiple sclerosis.

This clonotype was detected ten times or more. A junction end diverges from the germline sequence, so it may reflect a read error. V gene TRBV5-5 combines with J gene TRBJ2-3, with D unclear. This CDR3 spans 11 amino acids. From germline, CDR1 is SGHKS and CDR2 YYEKEE (reference sequence). CDR3 bases: TGTGCCAGCAGCTTCAGCAGCTCCACCTCTTTT. Protein product: CASSFSSSTSF.

The chain links TRBV2 to TRBJ1-1, with D maybe TRBD1 (5 bases). In germline, CDR1 is SNHLY, CDR2 FYNNEI. Trimming stripped 8 bases from V and 0 bases from J, with 10 bases between. The CDR3 runs 13 residues. The CDR3 protein is CASGGRMNTEAFF. The DNA for the CDR3 is TGTGCCAGCGGGGGACGGATGAACACTGAAGCTTTCTTT.

V is TRBV20-1 and J is TRBJ1-2; tentatively, D is TRBD1 (5 bases). The germline V and J ends were trimmed by 5 bases and 8 bases, with 9 bases remaining between them. CDR1 and CDR2 (germline): DFQATT, SNEGSKA (reference sequence). The CDR3 has 10 residues. The CDR3 region has the DNA TGCAGTGCTCCCGGGGGGGGCTACACCTTC. Its translation: CSAPGGGYTF.

At least ten counts were recorded for this clonotype. The V gene is TRBV7-9, the J gene TRBJ1-1, with a tentative D call TRBD1 (5 bases). From germline, CDR1 is SEHNR and CDR2 FQNEAQ (reference sequence). Between the trimmed V and J ends, which lost 3 bases and 0 bases, there was a span of 8 bases. This CDR3 spans 14 amino acids. Here the CDR3 reads CASSFGAMNTEAFF. The CDR3 DNA reads TGTGCCAGCAGCTTCGGGGCAATGAACACTGAAGCTTTCTTT.

This clonotype was detected ten times or more. The V gene is TRBV20-1, the J gene TRBJ2-1; TRBD1 is a possible D gene (5 bases). Trimming removed 1 base at V and 6 bases at J, with 13 bases between. CDR1 is DFQATT and CDR2 is SNEGSKA in the germline V gene (reference sequence). CDR3 size: 14 residues. CDR3 region: CSARVWGPRNEQFF. As DNA, the CDR3 is TGCAGTGCTAGAGTTTGGGGCCCGCGCAATGAGCAGTTCTTC.

In its sample, this clonotype was seen many times. The CDR3 DNA is TGTGCCAGCAGTCAGGGATCCGACTATGGCTACACCTTC. Translation: CASSQGSDYGYTF. V usage is TRBV6-5 and J usage is TRBJ1-2, with D possibly matching TRBD1 (5 bases). Per the germline V gene, CDR1 is MNHEY and CDR2 is SVGAGI. V lost 5 bases and J 3 bases, leaving 10 bases between the germline ends. The CDR3 length is 13 residues.

This clonotype showed up many times. The chain combines TRBV20-1 with TRBJ2-1, with D possibly matching TRBD2 (6 bases). V dropped 3 bases and J dropped 3 bases, with 12 bases sitting between them. Germline CDR1 reads DFQATT; CDR2 reads SNEGSKA (reference sequence). The CDR3 has 14 amino acids. DNA for the CDR3: TGCAGTGCTAGCGGGACTGGAATCTACAATGAGCAGTTCTTC. It codes for CSASGTGIYNEQFF.

Many counts were recorded for this clonotype. The chain joins TRBV6-5 to TRBJ2-7; D not resolved. Germline V gene sequence: CDR1 MNHEY, CDR2 SVGAGI. V lost 5 bases, J lost 0 bases, and 17 bases lay in between. CDR3 length equals 16 residues. The CDR3 region has the DNA TGTGCCAGCAGTACCTCAGGATACCTGAGCTCCTACGAGCAGTACTTC. Translated, it gives CASSTSGYLSSYEQYF.

Ten or more counts support this clonotype. The chain is built from TRBV5-1 and TRBJ1-4, with a tentative D call TRBD1 (5 bases). V was trimmed by 4 bases and J by 8 bases, leaving 18 bases between them. This CDR3 comprises 15 residues. Looked up from germline, CDR1 is SGHRS and CDR2 is YFSETQ. The CDR3 protein is CASSPAGQGTEKLFF. The CDR3 bases are TGCGCCAGCAGCCCCGCCGGGCAGGGCACAGAAAAACTGTTTTTT.